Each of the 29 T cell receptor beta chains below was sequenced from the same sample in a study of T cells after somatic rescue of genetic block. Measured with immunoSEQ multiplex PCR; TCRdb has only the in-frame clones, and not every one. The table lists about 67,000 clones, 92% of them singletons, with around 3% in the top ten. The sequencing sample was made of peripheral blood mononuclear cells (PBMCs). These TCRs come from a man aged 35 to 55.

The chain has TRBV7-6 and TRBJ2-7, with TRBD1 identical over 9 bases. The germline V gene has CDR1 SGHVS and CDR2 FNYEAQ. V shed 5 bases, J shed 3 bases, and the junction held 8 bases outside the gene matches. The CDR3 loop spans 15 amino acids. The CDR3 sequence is CASSGPGQGHYEQYF. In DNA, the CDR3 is TGTGCCAGCAGCGGACCGGGACAGGGCCACTACGAGCAGTACTTC.

Here the CDR3 reads CASLPGPSSQTQYF. CDR3 nucleotide sequence: TGTGCCAGCCTACCGGGTCCCTCCAGCCAGACCCAGTACTTC. V is TRBV6-1 and J is TRBJ2-5; D uncertain. With 8 bases removed from V and 6 bases from J, the gap between germline ends came to 19 bases. The CDR3 runs to 14 residues. Germline V lookup: CDR1 MNHNS, CDR2 SASEGT.

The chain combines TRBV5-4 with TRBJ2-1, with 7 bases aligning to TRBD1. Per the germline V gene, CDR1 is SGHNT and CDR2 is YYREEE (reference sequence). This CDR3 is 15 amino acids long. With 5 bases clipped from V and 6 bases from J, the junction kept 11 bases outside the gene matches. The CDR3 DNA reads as TGTGCCAGCAGACGACAGGGCTCGCGAGTCAATGAGCAGTTCTTC. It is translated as CASRRQGSRVNEQFF.

CDR3 in amino acids: CASSLNSGVETQYF. The CDR3 nucleotides read TGTGCCAGCAGCTTAAATTCCGGGGTCGAGACCCAGTACTTC. The chain couples TRBV11-2 to TRBJ2-5, with D maybe TRBD2 (5 bases). V was pared by 2 bases and J by 5 bases, with 12 bases between. Germline assignment: CDR1 SGHAT and CDR2 FQNNGV. This CDR3 comprises 14 residues.

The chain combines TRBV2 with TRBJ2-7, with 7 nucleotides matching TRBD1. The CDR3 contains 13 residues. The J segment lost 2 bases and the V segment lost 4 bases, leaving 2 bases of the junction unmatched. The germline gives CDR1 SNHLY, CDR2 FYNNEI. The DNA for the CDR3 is TGTGCCAGCAGTGGACAGGGAACCTACGAGCAGTACTTC. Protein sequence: CASSGQGTYEQYF.

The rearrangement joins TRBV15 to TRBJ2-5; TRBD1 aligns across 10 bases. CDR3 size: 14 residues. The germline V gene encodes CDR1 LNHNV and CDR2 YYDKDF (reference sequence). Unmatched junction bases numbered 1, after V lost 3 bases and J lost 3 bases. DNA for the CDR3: TGTGCCACCAGCAGCGGGACAGGGGAAGAGACCCAGTACTTC. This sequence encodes CATSSGTGEETQYF.

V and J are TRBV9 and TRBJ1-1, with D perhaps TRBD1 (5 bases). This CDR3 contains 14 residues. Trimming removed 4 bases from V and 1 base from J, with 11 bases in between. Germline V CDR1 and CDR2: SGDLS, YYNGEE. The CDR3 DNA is TGTGCCAGCAGCTCCAGGGCAGGGAACACTGAAGCTTTCTTT. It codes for CASSSRAGNTEAFF.

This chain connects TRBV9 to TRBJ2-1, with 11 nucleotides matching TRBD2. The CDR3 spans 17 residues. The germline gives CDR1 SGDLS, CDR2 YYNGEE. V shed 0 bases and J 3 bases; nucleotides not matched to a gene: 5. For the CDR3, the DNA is TGTGCCAGCAGCGTAGGTCGGGGGACTAGCGGCTACAATGAGCAGTTCTTC. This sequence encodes CASSVGRGTSGYNEQFF. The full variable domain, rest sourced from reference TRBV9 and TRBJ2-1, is DSGVTQTPKHLITATGQRVTLRCSPRSGDLSVYWYQQSLDQGLQFLIQYYNGEERAKGNILERFSAQQFPDLHSELNLSSLELGDSALYFCASSVGRGTSGYNEQFFGPGTRLTVL.

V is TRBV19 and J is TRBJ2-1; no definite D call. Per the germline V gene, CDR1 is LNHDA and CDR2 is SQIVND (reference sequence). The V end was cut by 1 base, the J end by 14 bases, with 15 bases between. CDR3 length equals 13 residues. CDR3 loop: CASSIGLWEGEFF. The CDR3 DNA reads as TGTGCCAGTAGTATAGGTTTGTGGGAAGGTGAGTTCTTC.

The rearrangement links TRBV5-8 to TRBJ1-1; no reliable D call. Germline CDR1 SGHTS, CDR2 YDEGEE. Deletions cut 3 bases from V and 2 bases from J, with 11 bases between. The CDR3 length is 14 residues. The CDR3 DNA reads TGTGCCAGCAGCTCAACCGACTCTAACACTGAAGCTTTCTTT. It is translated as CASSSTDSNTEAFF.

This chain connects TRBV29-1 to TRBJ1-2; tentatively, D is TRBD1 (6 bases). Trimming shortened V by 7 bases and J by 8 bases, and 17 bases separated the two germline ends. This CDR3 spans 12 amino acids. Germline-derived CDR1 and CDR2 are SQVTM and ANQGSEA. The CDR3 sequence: CSGGQSVSGYTF. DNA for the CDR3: TGCAGCGGCGGACAGAGCGTCAGCGGCTACACCTTC.

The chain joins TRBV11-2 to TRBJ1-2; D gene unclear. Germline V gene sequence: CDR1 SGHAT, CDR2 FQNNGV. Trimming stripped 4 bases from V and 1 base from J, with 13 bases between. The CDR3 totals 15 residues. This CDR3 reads CASSSFEGLNYGYTF. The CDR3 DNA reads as TGTGCCAGCAGCTCCTTTGAGGGCCTTAACTATGGCTACACCTTC.

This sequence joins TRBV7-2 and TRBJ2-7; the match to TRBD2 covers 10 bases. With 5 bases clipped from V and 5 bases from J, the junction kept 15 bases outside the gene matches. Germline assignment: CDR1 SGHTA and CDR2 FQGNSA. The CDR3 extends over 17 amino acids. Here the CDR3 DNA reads TGTGCCAGCAGCCGCCTAGCGGGAGTGGGTAGTATGAACGAGCAGTACTTC. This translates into CASSRLAGVGSMNEQYF. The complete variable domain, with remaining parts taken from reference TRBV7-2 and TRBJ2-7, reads GAGVSQSPSNKVTEKGKDVELRCDPISGHTALYWYRQSLGQGLEFLIYFQGNSAPDKSGLPSDRFSAERTGGSVSTLTIQRTQQEDSAVYLCASSRLAGVGSMNEQYFGPGTRLTVT.

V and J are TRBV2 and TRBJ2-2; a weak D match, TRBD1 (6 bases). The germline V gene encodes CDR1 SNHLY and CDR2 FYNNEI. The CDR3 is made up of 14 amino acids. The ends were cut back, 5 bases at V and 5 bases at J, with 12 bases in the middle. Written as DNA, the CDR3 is TGTGCCAGCAGTTGGGGGACAAAAACCGGGGAGCTGTTTTTT. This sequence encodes CASSWGTKTGELFF.

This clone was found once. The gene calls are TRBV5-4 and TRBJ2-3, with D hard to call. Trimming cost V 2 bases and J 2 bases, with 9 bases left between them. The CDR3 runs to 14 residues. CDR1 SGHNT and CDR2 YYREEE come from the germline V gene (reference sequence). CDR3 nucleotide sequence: TGTGCCAGCAGCTTCCGGAGCGACACAGATACGCAGTATTTT. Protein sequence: CASSFRSDTDTQYF.

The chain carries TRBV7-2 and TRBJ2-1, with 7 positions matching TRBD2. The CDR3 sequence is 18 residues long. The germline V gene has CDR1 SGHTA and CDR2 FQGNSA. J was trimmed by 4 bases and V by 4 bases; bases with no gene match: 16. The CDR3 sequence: CASSSSRAGSTVYNEQFF. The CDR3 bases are TGTGCCAGCAGCTCTAGCAGAGCGGGAAGTACCGTGTACAATGAGCAGTTCTTC.

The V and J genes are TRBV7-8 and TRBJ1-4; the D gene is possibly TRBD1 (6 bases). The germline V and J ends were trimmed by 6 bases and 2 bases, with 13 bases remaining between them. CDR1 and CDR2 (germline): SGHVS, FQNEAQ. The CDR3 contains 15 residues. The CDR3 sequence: CASRSQGLTNEKLFF. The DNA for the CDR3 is TGTGCCAGCAGATCGCAGGGGTTGACTAATGAAAAACTGTTTTTT.

The chain's CDR3 is CASGPSGPFATQYF. For the CDR3, the DNA is TGTGCCAGCGGCCCTAGCGGGCCTTTCGCTACGCAGTATTTT. The chain combines TRBV2 with TRBJ2-3, with 8 bases identical to TRBD2. The CDR3 extends over 14 amino acids. Trimming cost V 8 bases and J 8 bases; bases outside gene matches: 12. CDR1 and CDR2 from the germline V gene are SNHLY and FYNNEI. Complete variable domain (other parts from reference TRBV2 and TRBJ2-3): EPEVTQTPSHQVTQMGQEVILRCVPISNHLYFYWYRQILGQKVEFLVSFYNNEISEKSEIFDDQFSVERPDGSNFTLKIRSTKLEDSAMYFCASGPSGPFATQYFGPGTRLTVL.

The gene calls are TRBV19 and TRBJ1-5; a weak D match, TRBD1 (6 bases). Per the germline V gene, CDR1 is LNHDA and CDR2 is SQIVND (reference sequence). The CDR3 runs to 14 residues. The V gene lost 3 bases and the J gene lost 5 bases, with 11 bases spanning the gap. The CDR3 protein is CASSIRDTDQPQHF. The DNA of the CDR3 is TGTGCCAGTAGTATCCGGGACACAGATCAGCCCCAGCATTTT.

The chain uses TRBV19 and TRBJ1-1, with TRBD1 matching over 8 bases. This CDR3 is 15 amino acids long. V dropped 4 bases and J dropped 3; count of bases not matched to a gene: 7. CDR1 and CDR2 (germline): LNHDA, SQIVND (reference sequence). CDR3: CASSTTDRDYTEAFF. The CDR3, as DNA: TGTGCCAGTAGTACCACGGACAGGGACTACACTGAAGCTTTCTTT.

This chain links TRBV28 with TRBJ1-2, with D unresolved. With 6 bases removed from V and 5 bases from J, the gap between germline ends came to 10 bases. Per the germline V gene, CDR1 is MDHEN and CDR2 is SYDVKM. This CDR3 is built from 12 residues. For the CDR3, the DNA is TGTGCCAGCAGAAACCAGAGATATGGCTACACCTTC. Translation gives CASRNQRYGYTF.

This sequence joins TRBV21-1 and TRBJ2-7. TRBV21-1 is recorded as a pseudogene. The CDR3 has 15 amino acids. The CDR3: CASSSRDEPPYEQYF. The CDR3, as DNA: TGTGCCAGCAGCTCCCGGGACGAGCCGCCCTACGAGCAGTACTTC.

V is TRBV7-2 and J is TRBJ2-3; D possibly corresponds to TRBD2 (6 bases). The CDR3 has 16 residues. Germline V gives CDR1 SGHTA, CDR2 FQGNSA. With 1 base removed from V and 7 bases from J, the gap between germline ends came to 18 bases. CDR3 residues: CASSLVAGWRTYTQYF. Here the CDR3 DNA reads TGTGCCAGCAGCTTAGTGGCGGGGTGGAGGACGTATACGCAGTATTTT. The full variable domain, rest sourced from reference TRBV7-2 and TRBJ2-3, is GAGVSQSPSNKVTEKGKDVELRCDPISGHTALYWYRQSLGQGLEFLIYFQGNSAPDKSGLPSDRFSAERTGGSVSTLTIQRTQQEDSAVYLCASSLVAGWRTYTQYFGPGTRLTVL.

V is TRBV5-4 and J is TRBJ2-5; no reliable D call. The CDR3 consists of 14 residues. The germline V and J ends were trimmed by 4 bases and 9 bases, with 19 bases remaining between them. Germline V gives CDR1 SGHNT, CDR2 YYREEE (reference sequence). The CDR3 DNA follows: TGTGCCAGCAGCCCCCCAGGAACTCAGAGGCCCCAGTACTTC. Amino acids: CASSPPGTQRPQYF. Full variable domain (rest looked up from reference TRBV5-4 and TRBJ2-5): ETGVTQSPTHLIKTRGQQVTLRCSSQSGHNTVSWYQQALGQGPQFIFQYYREEENGRGNFPPRFSGLQFPNYSSELNVNALELDDSALYLCASSPPGTQRPQYFGPGTRLLVL.

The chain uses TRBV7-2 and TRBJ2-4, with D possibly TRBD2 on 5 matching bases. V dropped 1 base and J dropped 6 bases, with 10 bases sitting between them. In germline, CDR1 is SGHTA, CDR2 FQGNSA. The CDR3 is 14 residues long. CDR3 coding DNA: TGTGCCAGCAGCTTAGTACGAAGCGGAAACATTCAGTACTTC. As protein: CASSLVRSGNIQYF. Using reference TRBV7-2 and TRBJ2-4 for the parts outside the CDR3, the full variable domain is GAGVSQSPSNKVTEKGKDVELRCDPISGHTALYWYRQSLGQGLEFLIYFQGNSAPDKSGLPSDRFSAERTGGSVSTLTIQRTQQEDSAVYLCASSLVRSGNIQYFGAGTRLSVL.

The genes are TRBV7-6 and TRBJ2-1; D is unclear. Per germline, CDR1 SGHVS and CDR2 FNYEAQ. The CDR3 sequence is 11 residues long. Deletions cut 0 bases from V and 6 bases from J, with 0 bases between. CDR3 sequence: CASSLANEQFF. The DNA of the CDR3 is TGTGCCAGCAGCTTAGCCAATGAGCAGTTCTTC.

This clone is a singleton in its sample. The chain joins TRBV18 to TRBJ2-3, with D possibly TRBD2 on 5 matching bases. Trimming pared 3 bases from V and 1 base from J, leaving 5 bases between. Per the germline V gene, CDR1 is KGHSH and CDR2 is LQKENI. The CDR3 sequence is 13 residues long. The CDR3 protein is CASSPGGTDTQYF. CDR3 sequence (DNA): TGTGCCAGCTCACCCGGGGGCACAGATACGCAGTATTTT.

The CDR3 DNA follows: TGTGCCAGCATTGCCGGGACTAGCGGGACCCTCTACGAGCAGTACTTC. Its protein is CASIAGTSGTLYEQYF. The chain links TRBV6-6 to TRBJ2-7, with 13 bases aligning to TRBD2. Germline CDR1 reads MNHNY; CDR2 reads SVGAGI (reference sequence). V lost 7 bases to trimming and J lost 3 bases; unmatched junction nucleotides: 9. The CDR3 runs 16 residues.

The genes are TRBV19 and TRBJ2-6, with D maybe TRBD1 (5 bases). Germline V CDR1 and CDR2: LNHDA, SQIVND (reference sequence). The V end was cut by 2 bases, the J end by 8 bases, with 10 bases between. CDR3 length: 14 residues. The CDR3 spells CASSIKGWTNVLTF. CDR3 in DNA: TGTGCCAGTAGTATAAAGGGGTGGACCAACGTCCTGACTTTC.